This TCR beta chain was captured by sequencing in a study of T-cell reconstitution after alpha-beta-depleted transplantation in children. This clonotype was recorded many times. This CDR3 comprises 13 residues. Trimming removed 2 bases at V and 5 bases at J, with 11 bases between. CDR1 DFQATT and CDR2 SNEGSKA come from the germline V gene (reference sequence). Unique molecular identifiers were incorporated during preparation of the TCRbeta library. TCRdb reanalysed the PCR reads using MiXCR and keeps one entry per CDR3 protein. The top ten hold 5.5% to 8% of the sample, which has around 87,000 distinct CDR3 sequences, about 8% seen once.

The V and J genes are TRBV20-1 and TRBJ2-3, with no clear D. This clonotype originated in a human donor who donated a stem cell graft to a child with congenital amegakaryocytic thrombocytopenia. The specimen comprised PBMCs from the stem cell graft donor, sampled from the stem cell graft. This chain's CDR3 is CSARPRTGDTQYF. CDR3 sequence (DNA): TGCAGTGCTAGACCTCGAACGGGAGATACGCAGTATTTT.